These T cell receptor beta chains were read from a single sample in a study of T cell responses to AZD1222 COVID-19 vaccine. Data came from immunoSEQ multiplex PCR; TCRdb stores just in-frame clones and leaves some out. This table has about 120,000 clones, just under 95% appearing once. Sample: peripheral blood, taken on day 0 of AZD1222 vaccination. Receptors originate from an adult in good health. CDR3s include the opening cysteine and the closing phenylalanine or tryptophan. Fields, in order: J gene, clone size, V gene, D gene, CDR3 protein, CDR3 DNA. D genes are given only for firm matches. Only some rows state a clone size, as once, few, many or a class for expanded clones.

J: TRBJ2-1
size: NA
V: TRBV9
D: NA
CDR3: CASSVGAEYNEQFF
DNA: TGTGCCAGCAGCGTAGGAGCAGAATACAATGAGCAGTTCTTC

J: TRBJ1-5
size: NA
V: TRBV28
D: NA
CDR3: CASSSPSSGQQPQHF
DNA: TGTGCCAGCAGTTCCCCCTCAAGTGGGCAGCAGCCCCAGCATTTT

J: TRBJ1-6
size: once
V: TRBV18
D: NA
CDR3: CASSPEQGFNSPLHF
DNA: TGTGCCAGCTCGCCAGAACAGGGATTCAATTCACCCCTCCACTTT

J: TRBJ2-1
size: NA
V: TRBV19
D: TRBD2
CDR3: CASTPSGRAPNEQFF
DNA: TGTGCCAGTACCCCGAGCGGGAGGGCCCCCAATGAGCAGTTCTTC

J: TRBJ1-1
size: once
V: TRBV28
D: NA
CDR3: CASTPWGTGNTEAFF
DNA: TGTGCCAGCACCCCTTGGGGTACGGGGAACACTGAAGCTTTCTTT

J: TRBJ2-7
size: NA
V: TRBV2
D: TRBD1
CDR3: CASSDRGVSEQYF
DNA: TGTGCCAGCAGCGACAGGGGAGTCTCCGAGCAGTACTTC

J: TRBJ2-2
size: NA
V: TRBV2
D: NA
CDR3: CASSEVEPVLGELFF
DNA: TGTGCCAGCAGTGAAGTTGAGCCAGTACTCGGGGAGCTGTTTTTT

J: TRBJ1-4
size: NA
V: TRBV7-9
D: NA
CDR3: CASSLATQGREKLFF
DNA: TGTGCCAGCAGCTTAGCAACACAGGGAAGAGAAAAACTGTTTTTT

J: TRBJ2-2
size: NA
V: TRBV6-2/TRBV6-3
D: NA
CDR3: CASSPPTITGARSQLFF
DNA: TGTGCCAGCAGCCCCCCGACCATCACAGGTGCCCGAAGTCAGCTGTTTTTT

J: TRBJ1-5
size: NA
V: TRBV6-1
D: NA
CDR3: CASSERGYQPQHF
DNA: TGTGCCAGCAGTGAGCGGGGTTATCAGCCCCAGCATTTT

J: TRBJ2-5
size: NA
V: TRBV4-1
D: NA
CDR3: CASSHKAATYRKAETQYF
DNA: TGCGCCAGCAGCCACAAAGCGGCGACTTACCGGAAGGCAGAGACCCAGTACTTC

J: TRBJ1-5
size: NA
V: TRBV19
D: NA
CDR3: CAPSKYRTPAPQHF
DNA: TGTGCCCCAAGTAAGTATAGGACCCCCGCGCCCCAGCATTTT

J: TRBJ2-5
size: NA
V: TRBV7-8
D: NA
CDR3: CASSLSAAQYF
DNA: TGTGCCAGCAGCCTATCGGCGGCCCAGTACTTC

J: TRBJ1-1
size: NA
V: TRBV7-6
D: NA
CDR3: CASSLGGDDTEAFF
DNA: TGTGCCAGCAGCTTAGGTGGAGATGACACTGAAGCTTTCTTT

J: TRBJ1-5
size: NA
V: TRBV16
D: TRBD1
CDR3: CASSQDRVGNQPQHF
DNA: TGTGCCAGCAGCCAAGACAGGGTGGGCAATCAGCCCCAGCATTTT

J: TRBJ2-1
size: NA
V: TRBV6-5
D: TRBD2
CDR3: CASSLLAGGTGEQFF
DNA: TGTGCCAGCAGTCTACTAGCGGGAGGTACGGGGGAGCAGTTCTTC

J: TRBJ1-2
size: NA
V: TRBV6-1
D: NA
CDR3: CASSERGVGVYGYTF
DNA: TGTGCCAGCAGTGAGCGAGGCGTAGGGGTCTATGGCTACACCTTC

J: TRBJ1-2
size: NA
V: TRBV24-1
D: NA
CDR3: CATSAPAEGRSNYGYTF
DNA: TGTGCCACCAGCGCCCCTGCTGAGGGAAGGAGTAACTATGGCTACACCTTC

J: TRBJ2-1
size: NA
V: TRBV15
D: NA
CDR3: CATSRDYLDEQFF
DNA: TGTGCCACCAGCAGAGATTATTTGGATGAGCAGTTCTTC

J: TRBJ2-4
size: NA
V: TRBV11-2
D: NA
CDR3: CASSPLLAKNIQYF
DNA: TGTGCCAGCAGTCCCCTTCTAGCCAAAAACATTCAGTACTTC

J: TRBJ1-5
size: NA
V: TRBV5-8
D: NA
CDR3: CASSAALGTAREPQHF
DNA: TGTGCCAGCAGCGCAGCTTTGGGGACTGCAAGGGAGCCCCAGCATTTT

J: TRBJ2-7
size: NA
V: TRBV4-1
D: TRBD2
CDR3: CASSQDLTSGRSYEQYF
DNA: TGCGCCAGCAGCCAAGACCTGACTAGCGGGAGGTCCTACGAGCAGTACTTC

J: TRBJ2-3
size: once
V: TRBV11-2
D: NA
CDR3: CASSLDSNTDTQYF
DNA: TGTGCCAGCAGCTTAGACAGTAACACAGATACGCAGTATTTT

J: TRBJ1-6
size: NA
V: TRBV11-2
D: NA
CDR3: CASSLDQGGWVSPLHF
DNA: TGTGCCAGCAGCTTAGATCAGGGAGGGTGGGTGTCACCCCTCCACTTT

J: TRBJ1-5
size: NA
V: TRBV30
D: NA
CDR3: CAWSVRGVRNQPQHF
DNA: TGTGCCTGGAGTGTACGAGGGGTGAGGAATCAGCCCCAGCATTTT

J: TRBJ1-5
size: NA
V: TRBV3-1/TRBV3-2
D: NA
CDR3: CASSQVGNQPQHF
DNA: TGTGCCAGCAGCCAAGTTGGCAATCAGCCCCAGCATTTT

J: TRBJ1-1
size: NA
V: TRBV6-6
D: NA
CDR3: CASSLRRVMDTEAFF
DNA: TGTGCCAGCAGTCTACGCAGGGTGATGGACACTGAAGCTTTCTTT

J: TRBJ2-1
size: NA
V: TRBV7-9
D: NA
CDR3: CASSLANSEIRYNEQFF
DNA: TGTGCCAGCAGCTTAGCGAATAGCGAGATTCGGTACAATGAGCAGTTCTTC

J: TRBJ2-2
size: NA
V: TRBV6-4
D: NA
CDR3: CASSGGPRGSRTGELFF
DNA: TGTGCCAGCAGTGGGGGACCTCGGGGGTCAAGGACCGGGGAGCTGTTTTTT

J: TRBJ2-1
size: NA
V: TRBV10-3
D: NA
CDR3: CAISEWSGNNEQFF
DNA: TGTGCCATCAGTGAGTGGAGTGGTAACAATGAGCAGTTCTTC

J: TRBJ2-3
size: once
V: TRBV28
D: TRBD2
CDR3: CASSLWASGRATDTQYF
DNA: TGTGCCAGCAGTTTATGGGCTAGCGGGAGGGCCACAGATACGCAGTATTTT

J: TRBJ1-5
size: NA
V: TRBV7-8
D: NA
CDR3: CASSAPGISNQPQHF
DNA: TGTGCCAGCAGCGCACCGGGGATAAGCAATCAGCCCCAGCATTTT

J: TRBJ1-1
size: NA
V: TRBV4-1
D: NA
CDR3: CASSQTLQGWSTEAFF
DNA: TGCGCCAGCAGCCAGACCTTACAGGGTTGGAGCACTGAAGCTTTCTTT

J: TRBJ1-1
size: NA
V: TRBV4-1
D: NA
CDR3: CASSQGGRSGIYRTTEAFF
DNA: TGCGCCAGCAGCCAAGGGGGAAGGTCGGGGATTTATAGAACAACTGAAGCTTTCTTT

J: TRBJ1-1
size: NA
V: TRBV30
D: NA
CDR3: CAWSVQVTEAFF
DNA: TGTGCCTGGAGTGTACAGGTCACTGAAGCTTTCTTT

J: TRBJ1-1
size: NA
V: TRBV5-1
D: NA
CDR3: CASSLKQGTNTEAFF
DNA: TGCGCCAGCAGCTTGAAACAGGGCACGAACACTGAAGCTTTCTTT

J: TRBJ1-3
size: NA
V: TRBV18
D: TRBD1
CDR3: CASSPGQGDGNTIYF
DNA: TGTGCCAGCTCACCTGGACAGGGAGATGGAAACACCATATATTTT

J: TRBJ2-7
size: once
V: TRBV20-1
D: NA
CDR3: CSASFTALNYEQYF
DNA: TGCAGTGCTAGTTTTACAGCCTTAAATTACGAGCAGTACTTC

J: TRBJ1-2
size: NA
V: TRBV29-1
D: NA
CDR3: CSVDPRDDHTF
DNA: TGCAGCGTTGACCCCCGGGACGACCACACCTTC

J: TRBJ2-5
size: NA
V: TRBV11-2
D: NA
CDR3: CASSSPEFWGETQYF
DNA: TGTGCCAGCAGCTCACCGGAGTTTTGGGGAGAGACCCAGTACTTC

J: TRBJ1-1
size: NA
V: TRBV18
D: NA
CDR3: CASSPSMGNTEAFF
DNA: TGTGCCAGCTCACCATCCATGGGTAACACTGAAGCTTTCTTT

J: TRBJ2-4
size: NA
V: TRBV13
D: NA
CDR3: CASSARLAKNIQYF
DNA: TGTGCCAGCAGCGCCAGACTAGCCAAAAACATTCAGTACTTC

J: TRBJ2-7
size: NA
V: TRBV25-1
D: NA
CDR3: CASSESGTPTYEQYF
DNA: TGTGCCAGCAGTGAATCAGGGACGCCTACCTACGAGCAGTACTTC

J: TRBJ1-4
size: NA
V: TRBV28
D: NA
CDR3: CASSPDETVTNEKLFF
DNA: TGTGCCAGCAGCCCAGACGAGACTGTTACTAATGAAAAACTGTTTTTT

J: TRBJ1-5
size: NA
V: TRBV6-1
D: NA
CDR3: CASSLVQGGQPQHF
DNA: TGTGCCAGCAGTCTCGTGCAGGGCGGTCAGCCCCAGCATTTT

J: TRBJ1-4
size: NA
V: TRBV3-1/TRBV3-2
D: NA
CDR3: CASSQGDRATNEKLFF
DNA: TGTGCCAGCAGCCAGGGTGACAGAGCAACTAATGAAAAACTGTTTTTT

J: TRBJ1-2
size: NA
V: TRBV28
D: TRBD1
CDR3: CASGQGVYTF
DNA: TGTGCCAGCGGACAGGGTGTCTACACCTTC

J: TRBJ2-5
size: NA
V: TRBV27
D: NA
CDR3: CASSTSWGETQYF
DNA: TGTGCCAGCAGCACCTCCTGGGGAGAGACCCAGTACTTC

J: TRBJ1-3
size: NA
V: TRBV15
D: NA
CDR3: CATSRVRDTIYF
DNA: TGTGCCACCAGCAGAGTTCGGGACACCATATATTTT

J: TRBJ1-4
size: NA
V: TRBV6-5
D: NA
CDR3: CASSSYGRSNEKLFF
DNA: TGTGCCAGCAGTTCCTATGGAAGATCTAATGAAAAACTGTTTTTT

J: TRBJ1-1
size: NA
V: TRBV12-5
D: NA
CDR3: CASGLVATVPEAFF
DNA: TGTGCTAGTGGTTTGGTTGCAACCGTCCCTGAAGCTTTCTTT

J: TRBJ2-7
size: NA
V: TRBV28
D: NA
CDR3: CASSPSPYEQYF
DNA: TGTGCCAGCAGCCCGTCCCCCTACGAGCAGTACTTC